The subject of this entry is one T cell receptor beta chain. The data derive from a study of PD-L1 blockade in urothelial cancer. Study details: Between 0 and 3 prior chemotherapy regimens had been given to patients.

Trimming removed 3 bases at V and 5 bases at J, with 9 bases between. Germline V gene sequence: CDR1 SGHRS, CDR2 YFSETQ. The CDR3 consists of 13 residues. Patients' urothelial carcinoma was locally advanced or metastatic. The repertoire was sequenced with immunoSEQ multiplex PCR; TCRdb's copy has only in-frame clones and lacks some. The top ten clones hold around 3.6% of a sample with about 52,000 clones, 77% of them seen once. This TCR was sampled from a man between 65 and 79 years old with urothelial cancer. This rearrangement joins TRBV5-1 to TRBJ2-1; D possibly corresponds to TRBD1 (6 bases). Sequencing was performed on PBMCs, taken around atezolizumab (anti-PD-L1) treatment. CDR3: CASSWTDNNEQFF. The CDR3 nucleotides read TGCGCCAGCAGCTGGACAGATAACAATGAGCAGTTCTTC.